This entry lists 19 T cell receptor beta chains sequenced from one sample in a study of T cell responses to AZD1222 COVID-19 vaccine. Generated by immunoSEQ multiplex PCR, the TCRdb table keeps only in-frame clones and is missing some. This sample has 100,000 to 150,000 clones; about 94% occur once, and the top ten carry about 5%. The sequences come from peripheral blood, collected on day 0 of AZD1222 vaccination. The source of these receptors is an adult in good health.

This chain joins TRBV11-3 and TRBJ2-2; D not resolved. The CDR3 loop spans 16 amino acids. With 2 bases removed from V and 4 bases from J, the gap between germline ends came to 14 bases. Germline CDR1 SGHNT, CDR2 YENEEA. CDR3 coding DNA: TGTGCCAGCAGCTTACAGAAGGGAAAAGGCACCGGGGAGCTGTTTTTT. Translating gives CASSLQKGKGTGELFF.

This rearrangement joins TRBV7-8 to TRBJ1-6; 7 positions agree with TRBD1. The CDR3 extends over 17 amino acids. Germline V gives CDR1 SGHVS, CDR2 FQNEAQ. The V and J ends lost 2 bases and 9 bases, in that order; junction bases with no gene match: 13. The CDR3 spells CASSLTPKPWDSSPLHF. CDR3 in DNA: TGTGCCAGCAGCTTAACCCCCAAACCGTGGGACAGTTCACCCCTCCACTTT.

This chain uses TRBV5-1 with TRBJ2-1, with 10 bases lining up with TRBD2. The V gene end was trimmed by 0 bases and the J gene end by 6 bases; junction bases not matched to a gene: 21. Germline lookup yields CDR1 SGHRS and CDR2 YFSETQ. This CDR3 is built from 21 residues. CDR3 loop: CASSLVRRVAGGLSVPNEQFF. The CDR3 region has the DNA TGCGCCAGCAGCTTGGTGAGGCGGGTAGCGGGGGGCCTTTCCGTCCCCAATGAGCAGTTCTTC.

V and J are TRBV28 and TRBJ1-1; 9 positions match TRBD1. CDR1 and CDR2 (germline): MDHEN, SYDVKM. The CDR3 sequence is 14 residues long. The V gene end was trimmed by 7 bases and the J gene end by 5 bases; junction bases not matched to a gene: 8. The CDR3 reads CASMTGGRNTEAFF. The CDR3 DNA reads as TGTGCCAGCATGACAGGGGGTAGAAATACTGAAGCTTTCTTT.

This clone was observed once. The chain carries TRBV27 and TRBJ1-5, with D hard to call. CDR1 is MNHEY and CDR2 is SMNVEV in the germline V gene (reference sequence). The CDR3 totals 15 residues. The V and J ends lost 0 bases and 0 bases respectively, with 6 bases between them. The CDR3 DNA is TGTGCCAGCAGTTTATCGACGGCTAGCAATCAGCCCCAGCATTTT. Protein sequence: CASSLSTASNQPQHF.

This clone appeared a single time. The chain carries TRBV29-1 and TRBJ2-2; 10 nucleotides match TRBD2. Trimming cost V 7 bases and J 0 bases; bases outside gene matches: 14. The germline gives CDR1 SQVTM, CDR2 ANQGSEA. This CDR3 is built from 18 residues. The CDR3 region has the DNA TGCAGCGCCGCCACAGGGGTAGCGGGGGGCTCGAACACCGGGGAGCTGTTTTTT. It is translated as CSAATGVAGGSNTGELFF.

The chain recombines TRBV6-2 or TRBV6-3 with TRBJ2-7, with TRBD2 matching 8 bases. Germline assignment: CDR1 MNHEY and CDR2 SVGEGT. The CDR3 extends over 15 amino acids. After removal of 1 base from V and 0 bases from J, the junction contained 2 bases not matched to a gene. The CDR3, as DNA: TGTGCCAGCAGTTACTTAGCGGGGAGCTCCTACGAGCAGTACTTC. This gives the protein CASSYLAGSSYEQYF.

This chain links TRBV29-1 with TRBJ2-1; TRBD2 aligns across 12 bases. V was clipped by 3 bases and J by 4 bases; unmatched bases: 16. In germline, CDR1 is SQVTM, CDR2 ANQGSEA. This CDR3 has 19 residues. DNA of the CDR3: TGCAGCGTTGAGGGACTGACTAGCGGGAGAGCGGAAAGGTACAATGAGCAGTTCTTC. This encodes CSVEGLTSGRAERYNEQFF.

This rearrangement joins TRBV10-2 to TRBJ2-5; TRBD1 matches at 8 bases. The CDR3 is 12 residues long. Per germline, CDR1 WSHSY and CDR2 SAAADI. Unmatched junction bases numbered 2, after V lost 9 bases and J lost 2 bases. CDR3 sequence reads: CASGQGQETQYF. DNA of the CDR3: TGCGCCAGTGGACAGGGACAAGAGACCCAGTACTTC.

The V call is TRBV18, the J call TRBJ1-1; tentative D call: TRBD1 (6 bases). The CDR3 runs to 14 residues. V was trimmed by 6 bases and J by 1 base, leaving 12 bases between them. Germline V gives CDR1 KGHSH, CDR2 LQKENI. The CDR3 DNA is TGTGCCAGCTCCCTTGGGGGCAGGAACACTGAAGCTTTCTTT. Translation gives CASSLGGRNTEAFF.

This clone was observed a single time. This chain links TRBV18 with TRBJ2-2, with D unclear. Germline CDR1 reads KGHSH; CDR2 reads LQKENI. This CDR3 contains 11 residues. Trimming removed 7 bases at V and 1 base at J, with 1 base between. CDR3 protein: CASWNTGELFF. The CDR3 coding sequence is TGTGCCAGCTGGAACACCGGGGAGCTGTTTTTT.

This chain connects TRBV27 to TRBJ1-1, with no clear D. CDR1 and CDR2 from the germline V gene are MNHEY and SMNVEV (reference sequence). This CDR3 is 18 amino acids long. V lost 6 bases and J 4 bases, leaving 27 bases between the germline ends. The CDR3 region has the DNA TGTGCCAGCAGCGACCCACCTCCGTCCAGCTGGCGGAGCACTGAAGCTTTCTTT. Protein: CASSDPPPSSWRSTEAFF.

The J gene is TRBJ2-7, the V gene TRBV4-2; 10 bases line up with TRBD2. The germline V gene has CDR1 LGHNA and CDR2 YNFKEQ. J was trimmed by 2 bases and V by 0 bases; bases with no gene match: 1. The CDR3 sequence is 15 residues long. Written as DNA, the CDR3 is TGTGCCAGCAGCCAAGATAGCGGGGGGACCTACGAGCAGTACTTC. This gives the protein CASSQDSGGTYEQYF.

The rearrangement links TRBV20-1 to TRBJ2-1; unclear D gene. Germline V CDR1 and CDR2: DFQATT, SNEGSKA (reference sequence). The CDR3 runs 11 residues. Trimming took off 0 bases at V and 7 bases at J, with 4 bases between the two ends. This chain's CDR3 is CSARDWNEQFF. The CDR3 DNA reads as TGCAGTGCTAGAGATTGGAATGAGCAGTTCTTC.

The V gene is TRBV4-3, the J gene TRBJ1-1; D is undetermined. V was trimmed by 0 bases and J by 7 bases, leaving 12 bases between them. CDR3 length equals 14 residues. The germline gives CDR1 LGHNA, CDR2 YSLEER. CDR3 nucleotide sequence: TGCGCCAGCAGCCAAGATTCTTTCACGGTTGAAGCTTTCTTT. It codes for CASSQDSFTVEAFF.

The rearrangement links TRBV28 to TRBJ2-2; no definite D call. There are 11 residues in the CDR3. V was pared by 7 bases and J by 3 bases, with 3 bases between. Germline values: CDR1 MDHEN, CDR2 SYDVKM. CDR3 coding DNA: TGTGCCAGCACCGACACCGGGGAGCTGTTTTTT. Protein: CASTDTGELFF.

The rearrangement links TRBV28 to TRBJ1-5; D might be TRBD1 (6 bases). Germline-derived CDR1 and CDR2 are MDHEN and SYDVKM. V gave up 3 bases and J gave up 5 bases, with 17 bases separating them. The CDR3 is made up of 16 amino acids. The CDR3, as DNA: TGTGCCAGCAGTTTCGCGACTTACAGGGCCTATCAGCCCCAGCATTTT. This codes for CASSFATYRAYQPQHF.

The chain couples TRBV5-1 to TRBJ1-3; possible D gene TRBD1, 5 bases. The CDR3 is 15 residues long. Trimming pared 2 bases from V and 8 bases from J, leaving 17 bases between. CDR1 and CDR2 from the germline V gene are SGHRS and YFSETQ. The CDR3 loop is CASSLFRDARDTIYF. Written as DNA, the CDR3 is TGCGCCAGCAGCTTATTCCGGGACGCGCGGGACACCATATATTTT.

This clone was detected only a few times. V gene TRBV5-1 combines with J gene TRBJ1-1; maybe TRBD1 (5 bases). Germline CDR1 reads SGHRS; CDR2 reads YFSETQ. CDR3 size: 12 residues. V lost 7 bases and J 1 base, leaving 8 bases between the germline ends. The CDR3, as DNA: TGCGCCAGCCGGAGGGGGAACACTGAAGCTTTCTTT. Translation gives CASRRGNTEAFF.